This passage covers 17 T cell receptor beta chains from one sample sequenced in a study of T cell clones after liver transplantation. Here immunoSEQ multiplex PCR was the method, and the copy in TCRdb shows in-frame clones only, minus some. The table has 50,000 to 60,000 clones, 70% to 75% seen once. The sequencing here drew on CD4+ T cells from blood, taken at the 22-month timepoint. The receptors here all came from a human patient who received a liver transplant. Part of the T cell pool may stem from the graft donor.

The chain links TRBV7-2 to TRBJ1-1, with D hard to call. V dropped 5 bases and J dropped 5 bases, with 9 bases sitting between them. The germline CDR1 and CDR2 sequences are SGHTA and FQGNSA. This CDR3 spans 12 amino acids. CDR3 coding DNA: TGTGCCAGCAGCCCACTTTGGACTGAAGCTTTCTTT. Translation gives CASSPLWTEAFF.

The chain joins TRBV7-2 to TRBJ1-5; the D is unclear. Trimming took off 4 bases at V and 6 bases at J, with 13 bases between the two ends. The length of the CDR3 is 14 residues. Germline V gene sequence: CDR1 SGHTA, CDR2 FQGNSA. The CDR3 DNA reads TGTGCCAGCAGCTCTTACGGGGTAGGTCAGCCCCAGCATTTT. It specifies CASSSYGVGQPQHF.

The chain joins TRBV9 to TRBJ1-5, with unresolved D. This CDR3 has 13 amino acids. CDR1 is SGDLS and CDR2 is YYNGEE in the germline V gene. The V end was cut by 0 bases, the J end by 8 bases, with 9 bases between. DNA of the CDR3: TGTGCCAGCAGCGTAGGGGGTTTTGAGCCCCAGCATTTT. Translated: CASSVGGFEPQHF.

The V call is TRBV9, the J call TRBJ1-1, with TRBD1 as a possible D gene (6 bases). Trimming removed 4 bases from V and 3 bases from J, with 13 bases in between. CDR1 and CDR2 (germline): SGDLS, YYNGEE. The CDR3 spans 14 residues. CDR3 sequence: CASSLSHRDTEAFF. The CDR3 DNA follows: TGTGCCAGCAGCCTTAGCCACAGGGACACTGAAGCTTTCTTT.

V gene TRBV30 combines with J gene TRBJ2-2; TRBD2 matches 8 bases. With 4 bases clipped from V and 2 bases from J, the junction kept 6 bases outside the gene matches. Germline V gene lookup returns CDR1 GTSNPN and CDR2 SVGIG (reference sequence). This CDR3 has 15 residues. CDR3 DNA: TGTGCCTGGAATTTGGCGGGGGGCAACACCGGGGAGCTGTTTTTT. Amino acid sequence: CAWNLAGGNTGELFF. The full variable domain, in which reference TRBV30 and TRBJ2-2 provide the parts outside the CDR3, is SQTIHQWPATLVQPVGSPLSLECTVEGTSNPNLYWYRQAAGRGLQLLFYSVGIGQISSEVPQNLSASRPQDRQFILSSKKLLLSDSGFYLCAWNLAGGNTGELFFGEGSRLTVL.

V and J are TRBV28 and TRBJ1-2; no definite D call. Germline V gives CDR1 MDHEN, CDR2 SYDVKM. This CDR3 spans 15 amino acids. V was shortened by 5 bases and J by 4 bases, with 17 bases between the two germline ends. CDR3 nucleotide sequence: TGTGCCAGCAGTCCCCGGAAGGGAGCGGGCTATGGCTACACCTTC. It translates to CASSPRKGAGYGYTF.

The rearrangement joins TRBV5-1 to TRBJ1-2; perhaps TRBD1 as D (5 bases). This CDR3 contains 15 residues. V lost 0 bases to trimming and J lost 8 bases, with 17 bases between them. From germline, CDR1 is SGHRS and CDR2 YFSETQ. CDR3 sequence: CASSLVVRDQRGYTF. DNA of the CDR3: TGCGCCAGCAGCTTGGTGGTCCGGGACCAGAGGGGCTACACCTTC.

The table lists this clone with a few counts. CDR3 nucleotides: TGTGCCAGCTCACCGGCCGGGGACATCCCAAATTCACCCCTCCACTTT. Protein: CASSPAGDIPNSPLHF. The J gene is TRBJ1-6, the V gene TRBV18; possibly TRBD1 for D (6 bases). V was clipped by 3 bases and J by 7 bases, with 16 bases between them. Germline V CDR1 and CDR2: KGHSH, LQKENI. CDR3 size: 16 residues.

V and J are TRBV7-7 and TRBJ2-3; D unclear. V gave up 1 base and J gave up 3 bases, with 5 bases separating them. Germline CDR1 SSHAT, CDR2 FNYEAQ (reference sequence). The CDR3 runs 13 residues. CDR3 bases: TGTGCCAGCAGCTTAGGGCAGACAGATACGCAGTATTTT. It encodes CASSLGQTDTQYF.

The V and J genes are TRBV5-1 and TRBJ2-7; D not resolved. Germline lookup yields CDR1 SGHRS and CDR2 YFSETQ. The CDR3 is made up of 12 amino acids. V lost 4 bases to trimming and J lost 3 bases, with 8 bases between them. CDR3 in DNA: TGCGCCAGCAGCGAGACCAGCTACGAGCAGTACTTC. Its translation is CASSETSYEQYF.

The chain recombines TRBV9 with TRBJ1-1; no clear D. Trimming cost V 3 bases and J 0 bases, with 6 bases left between them. This CDR3 spans 13 amino acids. CDR1 is SGDLS, CDR2 YYNGEE, per germline. The chain's CDR3 is CASSGGMNTEAFF. The CDR3 bases are TGTGCCAGCAGCGGAGGTATGAACACTGAAGCTTTCTTT.

V is TRBV5-3 and J is TRBJ1-3; the D gene is possibly TRBD1 (5 bases). TRBV5-3 is an open reading frame whose function is uncertain. V was cut by 9 bases and J by 0 bases, with 19 bases left in between. CDR3 length equals 16 residues. The CDR3 here is CATPGEFACSGNTIYF. CDR3 bases: TGTGCCACCCCGGGGGAATTTGCATGCTCTGGAAACACCATATATTTT.

This sequence joins TRBV30 and TRBJ2-1; the D call may be TRBD1 or TRBD2 (5 bases each). Trimming removed 8 bases from V and 2 bases from J, with 13 bases in between. CDR3 length: 13 amino acids. Germline V lookup: CDR1 GTSNPN, CDR2 SVGIG (reference sequence). The CDR3 protein is CAAGALPYNEQFF. CDR3 DNA sequence: TGTGCCGCCGGGGCCTTACCCTACAATGAGCAGTTCTTC.

V and J are TRBV7-6 and TRBJ2-1, with 10 positions matching TRBD1. Germline V CDR1 and CDR2: SGHVS, FNYEAQ. After removal of 2 bases from V and 9 bases from J, the junction contained 16 bases not matched to a gene. The CDR3 runs 18 residues. The DNA for the CDR3 is TGTGCCAGCAGCTTACGCCTCTCAGGGACAGGGGAATACGGTGAGCAGTTCTTC. Its translation: CASSLRLSGTGEYGEQFF.

This chain uses TRBV7-9 with TRBJ1-6; D unclear. Between the trimmed V and J ends, which lost 5 bases and 3 bases, there was a span of 14 bases. This CDR3 region has 16 residues. Germline-derived CDR1 and CDR2 are SEHNR and FQNEAQ (reference sequence). The CDR3 is CASSLEAVNYNSPLHF. The CDR3 DNA sequence: TGTGCCAGCAGCCTTGAGGCAGTCAACTATAATTCACCCCTCCACTTT.

This clone showed up just a few times. The rearrangement joins TRBV4-1 to TRBJ1-1, with D possibly being TRBD1 (5 bases). Germline V CDR1 and CDR2: MGHRA, YSYEKL. CDR3 length: 13 amino acids. Trimming stripped 1 base from V and 8 bases from J, with 11 bases between. CDR3 residues: CASSQAGAQEAFF. In DNA, the CDR3 is TGCGCCAGCAGCCAAGCCGGGGCCCAGGAAGCTTTCTTT.

The V and J genes are TRBV5-4 and TRBJ2-1; 8 bases align to TRBD1. CDR1 is SGHNT, CDR2 YYREEE, per germline (reference sequence). The CDR3 covers 15 residues. Trimming took 0 bases from V and 7 from J; bases not matched to a gene: 6. The CDR3 nucleotides are TGTGCCAGCAGCTTGGGACAGGGGTTAGGGAATGAGCAGTTCTTC. Amino acids: CASSLGQGLGNEQFF.